This T cell receptor beta chain emerged from a study of blood T cell repertoires in COVID-19 (dated by TCRdb to 2018 to 2020). About the study as a whole: Samples covering the acute and convalescent phases of COVID-19 were provided by collaborators in the United States, Italy and Spain. The material from the prospective study consisted of cDNA or gDNA derived from T cells, B-cell-depleted T cells, or PBMCs. Deeply sampled blood TCRbeta repertoires from subjects exposed to, actively infected with, or recovered from COVID-19 were included in the dataset. A freely available public database, intended as a resource for researchers studying the immune response to SARS-CoV-2, is where the repertoires were released. Samples came from the ongoing ImmuneRACE study (first 160 participants) plus 1,254 subjects from 6 global collaborators. A de-identified subject ID, COVID-19 status, age in years and sex were almost always included in the sample metadata. Where HLA class I and class II types were available, the types were taken from metadata supplied by the sample provider, not from assay-based typing.

On the study overall, not on this receptor specifically: How much clinical and demographic metadata was included differed by source and by participant, and the metadata was provided uncurated.

Regarding this clone: Its antigen specificity is not known. Qualities for individual bases were not recorded, and no much larger clone is one base off.

The CDR3 goes from the cysteine to the phenylalanine over 13 residues. Here the CDR3 DNA is all that survives: 39 bases in frame from base 1. V and J are truncated by 2 bases and 7 bases respectively, leaving an intervening sequence of 13 bases. CDR1 and CDR2 are read off the germline V gene as SGHRS and YFSETQ. Samples from volunteer blood donors who had recovered from COVID-19 were contributed by a second Seattle source. Collaborating institutions collected whole blood in K2EDTA tubes following their own protocols. For TCRbeta analysis, collaborators shipped samples in one of three forms: frozen whole blood, isolated PBMCs, or DNA extracted from either of those sample types. TCRbeta CDR3 regions were amplified from genomic DNA using the immunoSEQ Assay, a bias-controlled multiplex PCR. The study's own analysis went as follows. Within the assay, amplification of reference gene primers was used to estimate how many nucleated cells each sample contained. To quantify the absolute abundance of each unique TCRbeta CDR3 rearrangement, sequence reads were collapsed and filtered. For each sample, productive Simpson clonality was calculated as the square root of Simpson's diversity index across productive rearrangements. In its TCRdb copy, this immuneACCESS table keeps in-frame sequences only and misses some clones. Where compared with another copy, unresolved V genes explain less than half of these, and the others have no known cause. Clonal size and the V and J genes are those of that table, whereas D and trimming came from the DNA. The sample records a few hundred thousand clones, 75% to 90% of which are singletons. The biggest ten clones account for over 2% of the sample.

The TCR comes from a woman between 50 and 59 years old who had recovered from COVID-19. The chain uses TRBV5-1 and TRBJ2-7; D gene: possibly TRBD1, on 6 matching bases. What was sequenced was peripheral blood. The CDR3 protein is CASSFFSGDEQYF. Here is the DNA: TGCGCCAGCAGCTTTTTTTCAGGGGATGAGCAGTACTTC.